Sequencing of this T cell receptor beta chain was carried out in a study of blood T cell repertoires in COVID-19 (dated by TCRdb to 2020 to 2021). As for the study more broadly: The collaborator samples originated in the United States, Italy and Spain and spanned the acute and convalescent phases of COVID-19. The prospective study material was composed of cDNA or gDNA derived from T cells, B-cell-depleted T cells, or PBMCs. Deeply sampled blood TCRbeta repertoires from subjects exposed to, actively infected with, or recovered from COVID-19 were included in the dataset. The repertoires were released in a freely available public database meant as a resource for research on the immune response to SARS-CoV-2. Samples were obtained from the ongoing ImmuneRACE study (first 160 participants) and from 1,000 to 1,500 subjects provided by 6 global collaborators. A de-identified subject ID, COVID-19 status, age in years and sex were almost always included in the sample metadata. Where HLA class I and class II types were available, the types were taken from metadata supplied by the sample provider, not from assay-based typing. The investigation overall reported the following: The amount of clinical and demographic metadata varied by source and participant and was provided uncurated.

The CDR3 starts with the cysteine, ends with the phenylalanine, and has 14 residues. Only CDR3 DNA is held: 42 bases, read in frame from base 1. Trimming takes 6 bases from V and 2 bases from J, and the germline ends sit 10 bases apart. According to the germline V gene, CDR1 reads MNHEY and CDR2 reads SVGAGI. TCRbeta CDR3 regions were amplified from genomic DNA by means of the immunoSEQ Assay, a bias-controlled multiplex PCR. The authors' analysis ran thus. Nucleated cell counts per sample were estimated from amplification of reference gene primers within the assay. Sequence reads were collapsed and filtered to measure the absolute abundance of every unique TCRbeta CDR3 rearrangement. Productive Simpson clonality was computed per sample as the square root of Simpson's diversity index over productive rearrangements. The immuneACCESS repertoire file appears here via TCRdb, limited to in-frame rearrangements. These files lack a portion of the clones; in checked studies, under half of the deficit traces to unresolved V genes, and the cause of the others is not known. V, J and clone size are taken as reported in that table, and D and trimming were inferred from the DNA itself. The sample table contains around 40,000 clones; only one count was recorded for about 85% of them. Roughly an eighth of the sample is held by the ten biggest clonotypes.

This clone was recorded once. Its antigen is not yet known. Base qualities are not provided; no much larger clone lies one nucleotide away. Each collaborating institution followed its own protocols to collect whole blood in K2EDTA tubes. Collaborator samples were shipped for TCRbeta analysis as frozen whole blood, isolated PBMCs, or DNA extracted from either sample type. Sequenced: peripheral blood. The V gene is TRBV6-5 and the J gene is TRBJ2-2; TRBD2 is possibly the D segment (6 matching bases). The TCR sequence derives from a human donor in a cohort sampled during active COVID-19. The encoded CDR3 is CASSGDLNTGELFF. DNA sequence: TGTGCCAGCAGCGGGGACTTAAACACCGGGGAGCTGTTTTTT.